Listed below are T cell receptor beta chains from one sample, sequenced in a study of cytomegalovirus exposure and HLA in healthy donors. Assay: immunoSEQ multiplex PCR; the TCRdb copy retains only in-frame clones and omits some. The data show roughly 160,000 clones, roughly 82% seen once. What was sequenced was PBMCs. The receptors originated from a woman aged 25 to 39 in good health and CMV-seronegative. The CDR3 runs from the conserved cysteine through the conserved F or W. Each record gives: V gene, D gene, J gene, clone size, CDR3 protein, CDR3 DNA. A D gene is named only where the DNA matches it firmly. Clone size, where shown, is once, few, many, or a class for clones that have expanded.

TRBV4-1	TRBD1	TRBJ2-1	-	CASRNRGLNEQFF	TGCGCCAGCAGAAACAGGGGGCTGAATGAGCAGTTCTTC
TRBV30	TRBD2	TRBJ2-7	-	CAWSVLATAYEQYF	TGTGCCTGGAGTGTACTAGCGACAGCCTACGAGCAGTACTTC
TRBV9	TRBD1	TRBJ1-2	-	CASSANVGQGAGPSYGYTF	TGTGCCAGCAGCGCAAACGTGGGACAGGGGGCCGGGCCCTCCTATGGCTACACCTTC
TRBV2	TRBD1	TRBJ2-7	-	CASRKGQGAYEQYF	TGTGCCAGCAGGAAGGGACAGGGGGCCTACGAGCAGTACTTC
TRBV7-9	TRBD1	TRBJ1-2	-	CASSLGDRYPPRDYGYTF	TGTGCCAGCAGCCTAGGGGACAGGTACCCCCCACGAGACTATGGCTACACCTTC
TRBV14	TRBD1	TRBJ2-7	-	CASSQEGTGFREQYF	TGTGCCAGCAGCCAAGAAGGGACAGGGTTTCGCGAGCAGTACTTC
TRBV29-1	-	TRBJ1-2	-	CSVEGHQGGGYGYTF	TGCAGCGTTGAAGGGCACCAGGGTGGGGGGTATGGCTACACCTTC
TRBV27	-	TRBJ1-1	-	CASSLVQGFTEAFF	TGTGCCAGCAGTTTAGTTCAGGGCTTCACTGAAGCTTTCTTT
TRBV4-3	-	TRBJ1-2	few	CASSQDGAGGTGVGYTF	TGCGCCAGCAGCCAAGATGGCGCGGGGGGCACGGGGGTTGGCTACACCTTC
TRBV6-1	-	TRBJ2-7	-	CASSQPGQTVHEQYF	TGTGCCAGCAGCCAACCGGGACAAACAGTTCACGAGCAGTACTTC
TRBV6-1	TRBD1	TRBJ1-5	once	CASSAEGQGKQPQHF	TGTGCCAGCAGTGCCGAAGGACAGGGAAAGCAGCCCCAGCATTTT
TRBV27	-	TRBJ2-3	-	CASSLYLPLTEPSSSTDTQYF	TGTGCCAGCAGTTTGTATCTACCACTGACAGAACCCTCCTCTAGCACAGATACGCAGTATTTT
TRBV5-6	-	TRBJ1-1	-	CASSSSPRAGTEAFF	TGTGCCAGCAGCTCTTCCCCCAGGGCAGGCACTGAAGCTTTCTTT
TRBV18	TRBD2	TRBJ2-7	-	CASSASLAALSYEQYF	TGTGCCAGCTCAGCTTCACTAGCGGCCCTCTCCTACGAGCAGTACTTC
TRBV5-1	-	TRBJ2-5	-	CASSLPDLPGLPSPETQYF	TGCGCCAGCAGCTTGCCGGACCTACCGGGACTCCCTTCCCCAGAGACCCAGTACTTC
TRBV7-9	TRBD1	TRBJ2-1	-	CASSRGPNYEQFF	TGTGCCAGCTCCAGGGGGCCCAATTATGAGCAGTTCTTC
TRBV30	TRBD1	TRBJ1-4	few	CAWSDTPGQVEKLFF	TGTGCCTGGAGTGATACGCCGGGACAGGTGGAAAAACTGTTTTTT
TRBV5-1	TRBD1	TRBJ1-1	-	CASSWTGTGLNTEAFF	TGCGCCAGCAGCTGGACCGGGACAGGGTTAAACACTGAAGCTTTCTTT
TRBV30	TRBD2	TRBJ2-7	-	CAWSVLADSYEQYF	TGTGCCTGGAGTGTACTAGCGGACTCCTACGAGCAGTACTTC